The 20 T cell receptor beta chains below all came from one sample that was sequenced in a study of T cell changes during pregnancy in multiple sclerosis. Measured with immunoSEQ multiplex PCR; TCRdb has only the in-frame clones, and not every one. The table lists fewer than 50,000 clones, approximately 94% of them singletons, with approximately 5% in the top ten. The material sequenced was CD8+ T cells from peripheral blood mononuclear cells, taken before pregnancy. These receptor sequences come from a female donor with multiple sclerosis, enrolled in a pregnancy study.

The rearrangement links TRBV18 to TRBJ1-3, with a weak D call TRBD1 (5 bases). V was shortened by 0 bases and J by 6 bases, with 12 bases between the two germline ends. Germline-derived CDR1 and CDR2 are KGHSH and LQKENI. The CDR3 has 15 amino acids. The CDR3 reads CASSPPEGDENTIYF. DNA for the CDR3: TGTGCCAGCTCACCACCGGAAGGGGATGAAAACACCATATATTTT.

V gene TRBV10-1 combines with J gene TRBJ2-3; 7 bases are shared with TRBD1. Germline V gives CDR1 WNHNN, CDR2 SYGVQD (reference sequence). V trimming: 6 bases; J trimming: 4 bases; junction bases outside the gene matches: 10. CDR3 length: 15 residues. CDR3 amino acids: CASSATGVGSDTQYF. Here the CDR3 DNA reads TGCGCCAGCAGCGCCACAGGGGTAGGCTCAGATACGCAGTATTTT.

J is TRBJ2-7 and V is TRBV4-1; TRBD2 agrees at 7 bases. V was pared by 2 bases and J by 5 bases, with 3 bases of the junction left unmatched. There are 13 residues in the CDR3. Germline assignment: CDR1 MGHRA and CDR2 YSYEKL. The DNA for the CDR3 is TGCGCCAGCAGCCAAATGGGAGGGAACGAGCAGTACTTC. This gives the protein CASSQMGGNEQYF.

The CDR3 here is CASSDPQGEYGYTF. CDR3 coding DNA: TGTGCCAGCAGTGACCCCCAGGGGGAATATGGCTACACCTTC. The chain combines TRBV2 with TRBJ1-2, with 7 bases identical to TRBD1. The CDR3 has 14 amino acids. The V gene's germline CDR1 is SNHLY and CDR2 FYNNEI. Trimming cost V 3 bases and J 5 bases; bases outside gene matches: 6.

This clone appeared a few times. The gene calls are TRBV6-4 and TRBJ2-3; 9 nucleotides agree with TRBD1. The V gene end was trimmed by 8 bases and the J gene end by 0 bases; junction bases not matched to a gene: 6. The CDR3 covers 15 residues. Germline assignment: CDR1 MRHNA and CDR2 SNTAGT. CDR3 loop: CASRTGAGSTDTQYF. The DNA of the CDR3 is TGTGCCAGCCGGACAGGGGCCGGTAGCACAGATACGCAGTATTTT.

This chain joins TRBV6-5 and TRBJ1-1, with D possibly being TRBD1 (5 bases). Per the germline V gene, CDR1 is MNHEY and CDR2 is SVGAGI. Trimming left V 0 bases short and J 1 base short, with 9 bases between. CDR3 length: 15 amino acids. The CDR3 DNA is TGTGCCAGCAGTTACTCGATGCAGGGGAACACTGAAGCTTTCTTT. Its translation is CASSYSMQGNTEAFF.

This chain uses TRBV5-1 with TRBJ2-1; no clear D gene. The CDR3 is made up of 12 amino acids. V was pared by 4 bases and J by 7 bases, with 9 bases between. CDR1 and CDR2 (germline): SGHRS, YFSETQ. DNA for the CDR3: TGCGCCAGCAGCCCAGGCTGGAATGAGCAGTTCTTC. Its protein is CASSPGWNEQFF.

The chain employs TRBV27 and TRBJ2-7; possible D gene TRBD2, 5 bases. This CDR3 comprises 14 residues. Trimming cost V 2 bases and J 1 base, with 9 bases left between them. The germline gives CDR1 MNHEY, CDR2 SMNVEV (reference sequence). The CDR3 DNA sequence: TGTGCCAGCAGTTTAGTGGGAGAATCCTACGAGCAGTACTTC. This sequence encodes CASSLVGESYEQYF.

The table lists this clone with a few counts. This chain joins TRBV6-4 and TRBJ2-3; D might be TRBD2 (5 bases). Looked up from germline, CDR1 is MRHNA and CDR2 is SNTAGT. V dropped 3 bases and J dropped 3 bases, with 19 bases sitting between them. The CDR3 covers 17 residues. CDR3 bases: TGTGCCAGCAGTGATGCAACGGGCTCTGGAGGAACAGATACGCAGTATTTT. Protein product: CASSDATGSGGTDTQYF.

The genes are TRBV14 and TRBJ2-3; 9 bases line up with TRBD2. Germline V gene sequence: CDR1 SGHDN, CDR2 FVKESK. CDR3 length equals 18 residues. J lost 2 bases, V lost 0 bases, and 9 bases had no gene match. The CDR3 region has the DNA TGTGCCAGCAGCCAAGATCCTGGACTAGCGATTATCACAGATACGCAGTATTTT. Translation: CASSQDPGLAIITDTQYF. The full variable domain, completed using reference TRBV14 and TRBJ2-3, is EAGVTQFPSHSVIEKGQTVTLRCDPISGHDNLYWYRRVMGKEIKFLLHFVKESKQDESGMPNNRFLAERTGGTYSTLKVQPAELEDSGVYFCASSQDPGLAIITDTQYFGPGTRLTVL.

This clone occurred once. V usage is TRBV7-9 and J usage is TRBJ1-5, with a possible D match to TRBD1 (5 bases). Trimming took off 0 bases at V and 0 bases at J, with 9 bases between the two ends. Germline loops: CDR1 SEHNR, CDR2 FQNEAQ (reference sequence). CDR3 size: 16 residues. The CDR3 reads CASSLAGQDSNQPQHF. In DNA form, the CDR3 reads TGTGCCAGCAGCTTAGCCGGACAAGATAGCAATCAGCCCCAGCATTTT.

This chain uses TRBV27 with TRBJ2-3, with D perhaps matching TRBD1 (6 bases). Trimming removed 4 bases at V and 4 bases at J, with 21 bases between. The CDR3 contains 17 residues. Germline assignment: CDR1 MNHEY and CDR2 SMNVEV (reference sequence). In DNA form, the CDR3 reads TGTGCCAGCAGTTCGAACAGGGTATTAAACGTACCAGATACGCAGTATTTT. Translating gives CASSSNRVLNVPDTQYF.

CDR3 region: CASSLGQGSSYEQYF. The CDR3 bases are TGTGCCAGCAGCTTAGGGCAGGGAAGCTCCTACGAGCAGTACTTC. The chain recombines TRBV13 with TRBJ2-7, with D perhaps TRBD1 (5 bases). Trimming took off 0 bases at V and 0 bases at J, with 9 bases between the two ends. The CDR3 extends over 15 amino acids. Germline lookup yields CDR1 PRHDT and CDR2 FYEKMQ (reference sequence).

The chain uses TRBV2 and TRBJ2-3; a possible D gene is TRBD1 (6 bases). With 6 bases removed from V and 0 bases from J, the gap between germline ends came to 16 bases. CDR1 and CDR2 from the germline V gene are SNHLY and FYNNEI. The CDR3 has 16 residues. The CDR3 loop reads CASSVHRARSTDTQYF. CDR3 bases: TGTGCCAGCAGCGTACACAGGGCCCGGAGCACAGATACGCAGTATTTT.

The V call is TRBV7-9, the J call TRBJ2-1; a weak D match, TRBD2 (5 bases). Germline values: CDR1 SEHNR, CDR2 FQNEAQ (reference sequence). CDR3 length: 17 residues. The V gene lost 1 base and the J gene lost 0 bases, with 13 bases spanning the gap. The CDR3 here is CASSLDRRGYSYNEQFF. CDR3 coding DNA: TGTGCCAGCAGCTTAGACCGCCGCGGGTACTCCTACAATGAGCAGTTCTTC. The complete variable domain, with remaining parts taken from reference TRBV7-9 and TRBJ2-1, reads DTGVSQNPRHKITKRGQNVTFRCDPISEHNRLYWYRQTLGQGPEFLTYFQNEAQLEKSRLLSDRFSAERPKGSFSTLEIQRTEQGDSAMYLCASSLDRRGYSYNEQFFGPGTRLTVL.

The chain recombines TRBV30 with TRBJ2-5; 7 nucleotides match TRBD1. Per germline, CDR1 GTSNPN and CDR2 SVGIG (reference sequence). The V and J ends lost 0 bases and 3 bases, in that order; junction bases with no gene match: 1. The CDR3 spans 13 residues. CDR3 in amino acids: CAWSVDREETQYF. CDR3 sequence (DNA): TGTGCCTGGAGTGTAGACAGGGAAGAGACCCAGTACTTC.

V is TRBV7-2 and J is TRBJ2-5, with TRBD1 matching 12 bases. After removal of 5 bases from V and 5 bases from J, the junction contained 6 bases not matched to a gene. Per the germline V gene, CDR1 is SGHTA and CDR2 is FQGNSA. This CDR3 has 15 residues. The CDR3 DNA sequence: TGTGCCAGCAGCCCGGGACAGGGGGCAGGTGAGACCCAGTACTTC. Translating it yields CASSPGQGAGETQYF.

This rearrangement joins TRBV19 to TRBJ2-1; 7 positions match TRBD2. Trimming at V came to 5 bases and at J to 8 bases, leaving 6 bases not matched to a gene. The CDR3 runs 13 residues. Germline V gives CDR1 LNHDA, CDR2 SQIVND (reference sequence). CDR3 sequence (DNA): TGTGCCAGTAGTCCGGGACTATATGATGAGCAGTTCTTC. It yields the protein CASSPGLYDEQFF. Supplemented by reference TRBV19 and TRBJ2-1, the full variable domain reads DGGITQSPKYLFRKEGQNVTLSCEQNLNHDAMYWYRQDPGQGLRLIYYSQIVNDFQKGDIAEGYSVSREKKESFPLTVTSAQKNPTAFYLCASSPGLYDEQFFGPGTRLTVL.

The chain links TRBV4-1 to TRBJ2-7; TRBD1 matches 10 bases. The germline gives CDR1 MGHRA, CDR2 YSYEKL. After removal of 4 bases from V and 5 bases from J, the junction contained 5 bases not matched to a gene. The CDR3 totals 14 residues. CDR3 residues: CASSLTGGYDEQYF. DNA for the CDR3: TGCGCCAGCAGCCTGACAGGGGGCTACGACGAGCAGTACTTC.

This chain links TRBV9 with TRBJ1-2, with 7 nucleotides matching TRBD1. The V gene's germline CDR1 is SGDLS and CDR2 YYNGEE. Trimming cost V 1 base and J 5 bases; bases outside gene matches: 2. This CDR3 has 13 amino acids. Here the CDR3 reads CASSVNRGYGYTF. The CDR3 bases are TGTGCCAGCAGCGTAAACAGGGGTTATGGCTACACCTTC.